The TCR beta chain under discussion was sequenced for a study of blood T cell repertoires in COVID-19. This CDR3 region has 15 residues. J lost 6 bases, V lost 4 bases, and 8 bases had no gene match. Per the germline V gene, CDR1 is SGHRS and CDR2 is YFSETQ. This table comes from immunoSEQ multiplex PCR, and its TCRdb copy is limited to in-frame clones, with some not included. The sample has some 330,000 clones; roughly 88% are singletons. Individuals drawn from approximately 22 US areas were about 18 to 100 years old. Cohort assignment relied on participant-reported clinical history. Symptom resolution, clearance, or two negative PCRs marked donors in Cohort 3 as recovered.

The receptor was isolated from a man aged 30 to 39 who had recovered from COVID-19. The rearrangement links TRBV5-1 to TRBJ2-2, with 8 positions matching TRBD1. Sequencing was done on a sample of PBMCs or T cells enriched from blood (not recorded which). The CDR3 protein is CASSPLAGGPGELFF. The CDR3 DNA reads as TGCGCCAGCAGCCCCTTGGCAGGGGGCCCCGGGGAGCTGTTTTTT. Full variable domain (outside the CDR3, taken from reference TRBV5-1 and TRBJ2-2): KAGVTQTPRYLIKTRGQQVTLSCSPISGHRSVSWYQQTPGQGLQFLFEYFSETQRNKGNFPGRFSGRQFSNSRSEMNVSTLELGDSALYLCASSPLAGGPGELFFGEGSRLTVL.